The following is a TCR beta chain sequence with its context. Its antigen is still unknown. The junction had 12 bases not matched to a gene; V was cut back by 1 base and J by 8 bases. The CDR3 extends over 16 amino acids. Germline loops: CDR1 SGHDN, CDR2 FVKESK. The sample belongs to a study of blood T cells in healthy people across ages. Overall study results and limits: Older age coincided with a roughly linear decline in TCR beta diversity per million T cells.

PCR was performed a second time for about 6 to 11 cycles using a sample-barcoded 5' primer and a J-beta primer mix. Individual samples furnished no less than 3 million CDR3-containing paired-end reads apiece. TCRdb analysed the 5' RACE reads with MiXCR anew, one entry per CDR3 protein. The table shows 850,000 to 1,000,000 distinct CDR3 sequences, with around 48% occurring only once. This TCR was sampled from a man aged 30 to 39 in good health. This chain connects TRBV14 to TRBJ1-1; 8 bases line up with TRBD1. Input material: blood. The CDR3: CASSQVETGGLEEAFF. The CDR3 DNA is TGTGCCAGCAGCCAAGTGGAAACAGGGGGTCTGGAAGAAGCTTTCTTT.